The rows below give T cell receptor beta chains drawn from one sample of a study of beta chain features in type 1 diabetes. Repertoires were generated with immunoSEQ multiplex PCR, while TCRdb's copy carries only in-frame clones and drops some. The sample has around 140,000 clones, about 13% seen once. The material sequenced was central memory CD4+ T cells from blood. The receptors derive from a man younger than 35 with type 1 diabetes. CDR3s include the opening cysteine and the closing phenylalanine or tryptophan. A D gene is named only where the DNA matches it firmly. The listing skips clone size in some rows; elsewhere it reads once, few, many or a size class.

TRBV9	.	TRBJ2-5	.	CASSVGGSFQETQYF	TGTGCCAGCAGCGTAGGGGGGTCCTTTCAAGAGACCCAGTACTTC
TRBV19	.	TRBJ1-6	.	CASSNLRDSPLHF	TGTGCCAGTAGTAATCTTCGGGACTCACCCCTCCACTTT
TRBV12-5	.	TRBJ2-1	.	CASGSGHEQFF	TGTGCTAGTGGTTCGGGACATGAGCAGTTCTTC
TRBV10-3	.	TRBJ1-1	.	CAISGKGGTEAFF	TGTGCCATCAGTGGAAAGGGTGGCACTGAAGCTTTCTTT
TRBV19	.	TRBJ1-2	.	CASNSLAGADGYTF	TGTGCCAGTAACTCCTTAGCGGGGGCGGATGGCTACACCTTC
TRBV7-9	.	TRBJ2-1	many	CASSLGQPNEQFF	TGTGCCAGCAGCTTAGGGCAGCCCAATGAGCAGTTCTTC
TRBV7-2	.	TRBJ2-1	.	CASSRLTVEQFF	TGTGCCAGCAGTCGTCTAACGGTTGAGCAGTTCTTC
TRBV5-1	.	TRBJ2-2	few	CASSPAELGNTGELFF	TGCGCCAGCAGCCCGGCAGAGTTGGGGAACACCGGGGAGCTGTTTTTT
TRBV5-1	TRBD1	TRBJ1-4	few	CASSSQTGTAEKLFF	TGCGCCAGCAGCTCGCAAACCGGGACAGCTGAAAAACTGTTTTTT
TRBV25-1	.	TRBJ2-1	few	CASSELGGSSYNEQFF	TGTGCCAGCAGTGAATTAGGGGGGAGCTCCTACAATGAGCAGTTCTTC
TRBV27	TRBD2	TRBJ2-1	.	CASSLSGTSGGNEQFF	TGTGCCAGCAGTCTGTCCGGGACTAGTGGGGGCAATGAGCAGTTCTTC
TRBV5-1	.	TRBJ1-2	.	CASSLAGSQRGSSGYTF	TGCGCCAGCAGCTTGGCTGGCAGTCAAAGAGGCTCGTCTGGCTACACCTTC
TRBV29-1	.	TRBJ1-2	few	CSAGSRENYGYTF	TGCAGCGCGGGTTCGAGGGAAAACTATGGCTACACCTTC
TRBV14	.	TRBJ2-1	few	CASSQLGGSSYNEQFF	TGTGCCAGCAGCCAGTTGGGTGGGTCTTCCTACAATGAGCAGTTCTTC
TRBV10-3	.	TRBJ2-7	.	CAISEAEYYEQYF	TGTGCCATCAGTGAGGCAGAATACTACGAGCAGTACTTC
TRBV28	.	TRBJ1-5	few	CASSDLKPNQPQHF	TGTGCCAGCTCCGACCTGAAGCCAAATCAGCCCCAGCATTTT
TRBV6-1	.	TRBJ2-5	.	CASRGQETQYF	TGTGCCAGCAGGGGGCAAGAGACCCAGTACTTC
TRBV2	TRBD1	TRBJ1-5	few	CASSAGQVVQPQHF	TGTGCCAGCTCAGCCGGACAGGTCGTCCAGCCCCAGCATTTT
TRBV9	TRBD2	TRBJ2-1	few	CASSVSGGAISNEQFF	TGTGCCAGCAGCGTATCCGGGGGGGCCATAAGCAATGAGCAGTTCTTC
TRBV11-2	.	TRBJ2-3	.	CASSPRKPHTDTQYF	TGTGCCAGCAGCCCCCGAAAGCCCCACACAGATACGCAGTATTTT
TRBV6-5	.	TRBJ2-5	.	CASTMGGARETQYF	TGTGCCAGCACAATGGGCGGGGCCCGAGAGACCCAGTACTTC
TRBV5-5	.	TRBJ2-3	.	CASSLDVQTDTQYF	TGTGCCAGCAGCTTGGACGTACAGACAGATACGCAGTATTTT
TRBV6-1	TRBD1	TRBJ2-2	few	CASSRTGSTGELFF	TGTGCCAGCTCAAGGACAGGGAGCACCGGGGAGCTGTTTTTT
TRBV2	.	TRBJ1-3	.	CASSEGRNTIYF	TGTGCCAGCAGTGAAGGCAGAAACACCATATATTTT
TRBV28	.	TRBJ1-6	few	CASSSPLGRFSPLHF	TGTGCCAGCAGTTCCCCTCTGGGCAGGTTTTCACCCCTCCACTTT
TRBV19	.	TRBJ1-1	few	CASSIEQNTEAFF	TGTGCCAGTAGTATAGAACAGAACACTGAAGCTTTCTTT
TRBV5-6	TRBD1	TRBJ2-5	few	CASRNLQGWETQYF	TGTGCCAGCAGAAATCTACAGGGGTGGGAGACCCAGTACTTC
TRBV2	.	TRBJ1-1	few	CASSPQWTEAFF	TGTGCCAGCAGCCCGCAGTGGACTGAAGCTTTCTTT
TRBV29-1	.	TRBJ1-2	.	CSVGLGNYGYTF	TGCAGCGTTGGGCTGGGGAACTATGGCTACACCTTC
TRBV2	.	TRBJ2-3	few	CASSDWGGRITDTQYF	TGTGCCAGCAGTGACTGGGGGGGCAGAATCACAGATACGCAGTATTTT
TRBV5-1	.	TRBJ1-2	.	CASSFRPPNYGYTF	TGCGCCAGCAGCTTCCGCCCTCCTAACTATGGCTACACCTTC
TRBV30	.	TRBJ1-6	.	CACTPGDSPLHF	TGTGCCTGTACTCCCGGGGATTCACCCCTCCACTTT
TRBV1	.	TRBJ1-5	many	CTSSQRQGSQPQHF	TGCACCAGCAGCCAACGGCAGGGTAGTCAGCCCCAGCATTTT
TRBV11-3	.	TRBJ2-3	few	CASRKAATDTQYF	TGTGCCAGCAGGAAAGCGGCCACAGATACGCAGTATTTT
TRBV25-1	.	TRBJ2-3	few	CASGKDTQYF	TGTGCCAGCGGCAAGGATACGCAGTATTTT
TRBV5-4	TRBD2	TRBJ2-1	few	CASSPGGYNEQFF	TGTGCCAGCAGCCCGGGGGGCTACAATGAGCAGTTCTTC
TRBV6-5	.	TRBJ2-3	.	CASSYGGGLTDTQYF	TGTGCCAGCAGTTACGGCGGGGGCCTCACAGATACGCAGTATTTT
TRBV11-2	TRBD1	TRBJ1-2	.	CASSLGTGLFLGYTF	TGTGCCAGCAGCTTAGGGACAGGGCTTTTTCTTGGCTACACCTTC
TRBV15	.	TRBJ2-1	.	CATSRDVVGARDIRGAYNEQFF	TGTGCCACCAGCAGAGATGTTGTCGGGGCTCGGGATATACGGGGAGCATACAATGAGCAGTTCTTC
TRBV28	TRBD1	TRBJ2-3	.	CASRSRDRGPDTQYF	TGTGCCAGCAGGAGCCGGGACAGGGGGCCAGATACGCAGTATTTT
TRBV30	.	TRBJ2-3	.	CAWSHTPDTQYF	TGTGCCTGGAGTCACACCCCAGATACGCAGTATTTT
TRBV19	.	TRBJ1-4	.	CASSRAENEKLFF	TGTGCCAGTAGCAGGGCCGAGAATGAAAAACTGTTTTTT
TRBV2	.	TRBJ1-2	few	CASSAGLWGYTF	TGTGCCAGCAGTGCCGGCCTTTGGGGCTACACCTTC
TRBV5-1	TRBD2	TRBJ2-1	.	CASSPSLSGGGDEQFF	TGCGCCAGCAGCCCGTCCCTTAGCGGGGGGGGCGATGAGCAGTTCTTC
TRBV10-3	.	TRBJ1-2	.	CAISEALLINYGYTF	TGTGCCATCAGTGAGGCCCTACTCATAAACTATGGCTACACCTTC